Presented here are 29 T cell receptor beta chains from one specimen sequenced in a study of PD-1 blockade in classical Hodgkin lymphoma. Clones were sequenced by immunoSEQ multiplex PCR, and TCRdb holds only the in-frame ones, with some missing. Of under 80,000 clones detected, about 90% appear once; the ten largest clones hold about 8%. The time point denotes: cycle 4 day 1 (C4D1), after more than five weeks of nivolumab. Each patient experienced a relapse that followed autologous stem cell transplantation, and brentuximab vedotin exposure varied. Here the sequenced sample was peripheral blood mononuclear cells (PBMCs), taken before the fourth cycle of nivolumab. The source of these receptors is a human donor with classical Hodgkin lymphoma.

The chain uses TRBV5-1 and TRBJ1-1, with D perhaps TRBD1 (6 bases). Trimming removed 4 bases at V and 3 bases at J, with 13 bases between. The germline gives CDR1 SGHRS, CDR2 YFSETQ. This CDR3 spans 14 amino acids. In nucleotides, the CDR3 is TGCGCCAGCAGCCCGGAACAGGGACACACTGAAGCTTTCTTT. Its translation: CASSPEQGHTEAFF.

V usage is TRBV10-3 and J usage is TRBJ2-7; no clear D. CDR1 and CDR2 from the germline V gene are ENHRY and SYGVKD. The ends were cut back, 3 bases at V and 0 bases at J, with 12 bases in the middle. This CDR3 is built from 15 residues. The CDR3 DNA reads TGTGCCATCAGTGAAGATAGAACCAGCTCCTACGAGCAGTACTTC. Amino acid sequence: CAISEDRTSSYEQYF.

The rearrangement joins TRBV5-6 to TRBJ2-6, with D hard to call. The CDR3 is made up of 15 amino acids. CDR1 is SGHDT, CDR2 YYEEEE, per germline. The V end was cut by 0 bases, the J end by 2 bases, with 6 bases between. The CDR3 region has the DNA TGTGCCAGCAGCTTGGGCAAGGCTGGGGCCAACGTCCTGACTTTC. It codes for CASSLGKAGANVLTF.

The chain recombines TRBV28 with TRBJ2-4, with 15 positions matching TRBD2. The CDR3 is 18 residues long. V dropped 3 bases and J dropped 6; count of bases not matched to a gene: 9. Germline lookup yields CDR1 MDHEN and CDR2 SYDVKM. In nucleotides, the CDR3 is TGTGCCAGCAGTTTCGTGGGACTAGCGGGGGGATCAGTAAACATTCAGTACTTC. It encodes CASSFVGLAGGSVNIQYF. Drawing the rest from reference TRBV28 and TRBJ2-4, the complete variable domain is DVKVTQSSRYLVKRTGEKVFLECVQDMDHENMFWYRQDPGLGLRLIYFSYDVKMKEKGDIPEGYSVSREKKERFSLILESASTNQTSMYLCASSFVGLAGGSVNIQYFGAGTRLSVL.

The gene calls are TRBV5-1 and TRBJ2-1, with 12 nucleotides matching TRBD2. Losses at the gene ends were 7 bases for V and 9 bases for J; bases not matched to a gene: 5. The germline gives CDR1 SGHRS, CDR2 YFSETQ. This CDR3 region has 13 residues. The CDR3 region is CASGGLAGREQFF. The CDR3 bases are TGCGCCAGCGGCGGACTAGCGGGGCGTGAGCAGTTCTTC. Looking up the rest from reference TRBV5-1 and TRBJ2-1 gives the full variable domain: KAGVTQTPRYLIKTRGQQVTLSCSPISGHRSVSWYQQTPGQGLQFLFEYFSETQRNKGNFPGRFSGRQFSNSRSEMNVSTLELGDSALYLCASGGLAGREQFFGPGTRLTVL.

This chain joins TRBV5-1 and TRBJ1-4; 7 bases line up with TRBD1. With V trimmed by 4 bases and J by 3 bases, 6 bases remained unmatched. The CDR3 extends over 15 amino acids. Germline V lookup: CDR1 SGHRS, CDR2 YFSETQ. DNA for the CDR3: TGCGCCAGCAGCGTGACAGGGTACTCTAATGAAAAACTGTTTTTT. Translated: CASSVTGYSNEKLFF. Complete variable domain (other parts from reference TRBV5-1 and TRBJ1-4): KAGVTQTPRYLIKTRGQQVTLSCSPISGHRSVSWYQQTPGQGLQFLFEYFSETQRNKGNFPGRFSGRQFSNSRSEMNVSTLELGDSALYLCASSVTGYSNEKLFFGSGTQLSVL.

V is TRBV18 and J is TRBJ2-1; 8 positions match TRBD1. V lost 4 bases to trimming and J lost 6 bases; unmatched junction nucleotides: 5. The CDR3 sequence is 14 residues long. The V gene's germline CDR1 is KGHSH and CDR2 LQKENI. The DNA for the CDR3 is TGTGCCAGCTCACTCCGGACAGGGTTCAATGAGCAGTTCTTC. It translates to CASSLRTGFNEQFF.

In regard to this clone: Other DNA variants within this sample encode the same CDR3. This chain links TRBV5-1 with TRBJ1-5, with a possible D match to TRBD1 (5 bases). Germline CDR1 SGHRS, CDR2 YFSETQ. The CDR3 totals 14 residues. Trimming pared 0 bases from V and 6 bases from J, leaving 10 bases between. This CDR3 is CASSLGGEGQPQHF. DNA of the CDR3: TGCGCCAGCAGCTTGGGGGGCGAGGGTCAGCCCCAGCATTTT. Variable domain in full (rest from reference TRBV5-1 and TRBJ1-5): KAGVTQTPRYLIKTRGQQVTLSCSPISGHRSVSWYQQTPGQGLQFLFEYFSETQRNKGNFPGRFSGRQFSNSRSEMNVSTLELGDSALYLCASSLGGEGQPQHFGDGTRLSIL.

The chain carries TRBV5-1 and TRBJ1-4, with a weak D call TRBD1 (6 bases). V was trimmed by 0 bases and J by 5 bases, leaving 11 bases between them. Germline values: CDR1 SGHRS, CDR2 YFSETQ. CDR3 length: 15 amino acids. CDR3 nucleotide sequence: TGCGCCAGCAGCTTGGGTCGACAGGCCAATGAAAAACTGTTTTTT. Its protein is CASSLGRQANEKLFF.

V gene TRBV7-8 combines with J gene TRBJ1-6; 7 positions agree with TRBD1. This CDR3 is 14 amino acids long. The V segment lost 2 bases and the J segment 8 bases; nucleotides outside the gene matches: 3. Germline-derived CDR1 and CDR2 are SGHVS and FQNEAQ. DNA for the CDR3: TGTGCCAGCAGCTTAACAGGGGCCGATTCACCCCTCCACTTT. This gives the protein CASSLTGADSPLHF.

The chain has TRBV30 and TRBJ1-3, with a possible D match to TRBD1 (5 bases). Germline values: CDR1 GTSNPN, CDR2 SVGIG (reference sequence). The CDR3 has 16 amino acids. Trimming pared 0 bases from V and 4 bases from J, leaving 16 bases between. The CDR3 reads CAWSVLQGSRGNTIYF. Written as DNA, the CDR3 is TGTGCCTGGAGTGTACTTCAGGGATCTAGGGGAAACACCATATATTTT.

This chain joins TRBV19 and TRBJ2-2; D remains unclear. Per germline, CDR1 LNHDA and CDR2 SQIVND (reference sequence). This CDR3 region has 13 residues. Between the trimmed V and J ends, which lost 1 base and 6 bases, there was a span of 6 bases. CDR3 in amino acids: CASSIVPAGELFF. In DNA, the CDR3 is TGTGCCAGTAGTATAGTCCCCGCCGGGGAGCTGTTTTTT.

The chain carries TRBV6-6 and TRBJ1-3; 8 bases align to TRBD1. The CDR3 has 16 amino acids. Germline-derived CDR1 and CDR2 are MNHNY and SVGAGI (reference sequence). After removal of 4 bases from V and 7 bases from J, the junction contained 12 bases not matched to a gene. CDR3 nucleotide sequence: TGTGCCAGCAGTTCAACCGAGCAGGGGGCTTGGAACACCATATATTTT. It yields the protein CASSSTEQGAWNTIYF.

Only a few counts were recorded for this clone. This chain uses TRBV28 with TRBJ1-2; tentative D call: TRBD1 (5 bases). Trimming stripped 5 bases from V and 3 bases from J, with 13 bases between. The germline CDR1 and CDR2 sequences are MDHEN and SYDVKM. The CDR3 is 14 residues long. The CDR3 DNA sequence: TGTGCCAGCAGTGTAGCCGGGACGGACTATGGCTACACCTTC. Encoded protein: CASSVAGTDYGYTF.

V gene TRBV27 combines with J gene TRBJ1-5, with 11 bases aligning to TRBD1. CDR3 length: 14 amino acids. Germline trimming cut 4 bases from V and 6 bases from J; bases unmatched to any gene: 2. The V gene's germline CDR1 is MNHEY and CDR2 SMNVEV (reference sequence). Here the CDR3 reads CASSWTGGSQPQHF. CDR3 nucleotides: TGTGCCAGCAGTTGGACAGGGGGCTCTCAGCCCCAGCATTTT.

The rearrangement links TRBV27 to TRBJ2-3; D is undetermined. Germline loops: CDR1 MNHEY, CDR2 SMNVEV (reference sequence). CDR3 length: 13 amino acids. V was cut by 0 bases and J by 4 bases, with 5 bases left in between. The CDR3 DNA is TGTGCCAGCAGTTTATCTCGCCCAGATACGCAGTATTTT. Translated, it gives CASSLSRPDTQYF.

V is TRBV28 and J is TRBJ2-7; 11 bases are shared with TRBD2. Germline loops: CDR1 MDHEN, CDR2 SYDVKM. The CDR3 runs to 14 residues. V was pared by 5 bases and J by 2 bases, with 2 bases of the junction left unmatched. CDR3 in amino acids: CASSIAGGTYEQYF. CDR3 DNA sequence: TGTGCCAGCAGTATAGCGGGGGGGACCTACGAGCAGTACTTC.

CDR3 coding DNA: TGTGCCAGCAGCCCGGGGTTCGGGGGGTTCGACACTGAAGCTTTCTTT. Amino acid sequence: CASSPGFGGFDTEAFF. This rearrangement joins TRBV7-9 to TRBJ1-1; D possibly corresponds to TRBD1 (5 bases). This CDR3 contains 16 residues. Looked up from germline, CDR1 is SEHNR and CDR2 is FQNEAQ (reference sequence). V was cut by 5 bases and J by 3 bases, with 19 bases left in between.

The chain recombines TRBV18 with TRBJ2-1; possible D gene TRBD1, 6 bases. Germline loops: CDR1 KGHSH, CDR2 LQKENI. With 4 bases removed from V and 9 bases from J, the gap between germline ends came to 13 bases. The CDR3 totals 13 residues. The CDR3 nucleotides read TGTGCCAGCTCACTAAACAGGGAAACTGAGCAGTTCTTC. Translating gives CASSLNRETEQFF.

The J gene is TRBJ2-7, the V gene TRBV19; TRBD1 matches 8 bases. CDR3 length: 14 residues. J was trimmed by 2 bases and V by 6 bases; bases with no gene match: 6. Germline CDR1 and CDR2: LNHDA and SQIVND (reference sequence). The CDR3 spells CASSRGTGPYEQYF. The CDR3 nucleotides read TGTGCCAGTAGCCGCGGGACAGGACCCTACGAGCAGTACTTC.

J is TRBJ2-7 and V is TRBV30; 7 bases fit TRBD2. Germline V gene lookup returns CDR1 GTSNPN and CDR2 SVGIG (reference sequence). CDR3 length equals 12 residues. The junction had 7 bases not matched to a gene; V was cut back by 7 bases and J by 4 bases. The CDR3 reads CASHPGGYEQYF. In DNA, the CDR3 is TGTGCCTCTCATCCGGGGGGTTACGAGCAGTACTTC.

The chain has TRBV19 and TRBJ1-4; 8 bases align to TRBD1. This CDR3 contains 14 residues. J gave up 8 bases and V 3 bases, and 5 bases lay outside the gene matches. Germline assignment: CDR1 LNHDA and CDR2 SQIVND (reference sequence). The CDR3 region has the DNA TGTGCCAGTAGTATTCGGACAGGGATAGAAAAACTGTTTTTT. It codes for CASSIRTGIEKLFF.

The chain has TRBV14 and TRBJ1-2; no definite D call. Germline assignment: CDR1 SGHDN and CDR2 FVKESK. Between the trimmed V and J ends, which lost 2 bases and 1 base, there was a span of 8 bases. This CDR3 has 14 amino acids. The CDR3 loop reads CASSQFRLNYGYTF. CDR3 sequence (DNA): TGTGCCAGCAGCCAATTCCGCCTTAACTATGGCTACACCTTC.

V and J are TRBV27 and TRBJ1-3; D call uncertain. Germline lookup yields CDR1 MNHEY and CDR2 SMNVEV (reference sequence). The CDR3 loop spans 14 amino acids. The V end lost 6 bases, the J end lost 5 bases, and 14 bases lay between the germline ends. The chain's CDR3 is CASSPLLGRNTIYF. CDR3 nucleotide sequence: TGTGCCAGCAGCCCCCTGCTAGGGAGAAACACCATATATTTT.

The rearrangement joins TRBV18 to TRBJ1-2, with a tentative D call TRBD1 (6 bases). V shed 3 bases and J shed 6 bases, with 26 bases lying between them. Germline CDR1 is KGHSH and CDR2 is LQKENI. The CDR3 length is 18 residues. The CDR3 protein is CASSPTRGPPTGFHGYTF. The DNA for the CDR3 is TGTGCCAGCTCACCGACCAGGGGTCCACCAACAGGGTTCCATGGCTACACCTTC.

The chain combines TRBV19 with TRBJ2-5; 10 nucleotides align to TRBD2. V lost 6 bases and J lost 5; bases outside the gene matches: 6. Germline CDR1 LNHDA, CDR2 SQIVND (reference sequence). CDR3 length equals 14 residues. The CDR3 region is CASRERGGRETQYF. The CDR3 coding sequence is TGTGCCAGTAGGGAGCGGGGGGGTCGGGAGACCCAGTACTTC.

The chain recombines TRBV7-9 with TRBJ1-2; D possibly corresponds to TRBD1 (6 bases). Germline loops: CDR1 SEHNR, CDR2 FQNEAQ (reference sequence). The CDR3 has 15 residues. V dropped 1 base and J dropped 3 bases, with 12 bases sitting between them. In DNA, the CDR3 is TGTGCCAGCAGCTTAGGAAGGGACAACTACTATGGCTACACCTTC. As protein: CASSLGRDNYYGYTF.

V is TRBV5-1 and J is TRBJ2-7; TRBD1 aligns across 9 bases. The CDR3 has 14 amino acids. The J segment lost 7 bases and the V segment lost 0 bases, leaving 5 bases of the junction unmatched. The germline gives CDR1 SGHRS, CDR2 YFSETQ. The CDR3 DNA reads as TGCGCCAGCAGCTTGGAGCGGGACAGGGATGAGCAGTACTTC. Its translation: CASSLERDRDEQYF.

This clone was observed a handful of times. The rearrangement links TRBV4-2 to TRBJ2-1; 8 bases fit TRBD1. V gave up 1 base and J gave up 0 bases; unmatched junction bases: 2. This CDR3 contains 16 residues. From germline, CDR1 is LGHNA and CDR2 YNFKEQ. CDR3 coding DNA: TGTGCCAGCAGCCAAGTGGGGACAGGCTCCTACAATGAGCAGTTCTTC. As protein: CASSQVGTGSYNEQFF.